This T cell receptor (beta chain) was retrieved from a study of identifying expanded T cells in peripheral blood. V shed 8 bases and J shed 3 bases, with 13 bases lying between them. This CDR3 spans 14 amino acids. The V gene's germline CDR1 is SNHLY and CDR2 FYNNEI. Data came from immunoSEQ multiplex PCR; TCRdb stores just in-frame clones and leaves some out. This sample has around 120,000 clones; roughly 89% occur once, and the top ten carry 16%. This clone has just one count. The rearrangement links TRBV2 to TRBJ1-4, with D perhaps matching TRBD1 (5 bases). What was sequenced was blood. This TCR derives from a person aged 18 to 70 in good health. CDR3 DNA sequence: TGTGCCAGCCGCCCCCGGGGGTCTAATGAAAAACTGTTTTTT. Translation: CASRPRGSNEKLFF.